Sequencing of this T cell receptor (beta chain) was carried out in a study of cytomegalovirus exposure and HLA in healthy donors. A multiplex PCR was run with 60 Vbeta primers and 13 Jbeta primers. Clones were sequenced by immunoSEQ multiplex PCR, and TCRdb holds only the in-frame ones, with some missing. The top ten hold around 2% of the sample, which has approximately 170,000 clones, around 80% seen once. V was pared by 0 bases and J by 2 bases, with 6 bases of the junction left unmatched. Germline CDR1 is SGDLS and CDR2 is YYNGEE. The CDR3 runs 16 residues. Points on this clone: Its antigen remains unidentified.

Findings and caveats of the study: Reported results showed that the classifier diagnosed cytomegalovirus status with high specificity and sensitivity.

The chain combines TRBV9 with TRBJ2-7; 9 nucleotides line up with TRBD2. The sample comprised PBMCs. This clonotype was sampled from a woman aged 30 to 39 in good health and CMV-seropositive. The CDR3 sequence: CASSVDILAGTYEQYF. The DNA of the CDR3 is TGTGCCAGCAGCGTAGATATCCTAGCGGGAACCTACGAGCAGTACTTC.